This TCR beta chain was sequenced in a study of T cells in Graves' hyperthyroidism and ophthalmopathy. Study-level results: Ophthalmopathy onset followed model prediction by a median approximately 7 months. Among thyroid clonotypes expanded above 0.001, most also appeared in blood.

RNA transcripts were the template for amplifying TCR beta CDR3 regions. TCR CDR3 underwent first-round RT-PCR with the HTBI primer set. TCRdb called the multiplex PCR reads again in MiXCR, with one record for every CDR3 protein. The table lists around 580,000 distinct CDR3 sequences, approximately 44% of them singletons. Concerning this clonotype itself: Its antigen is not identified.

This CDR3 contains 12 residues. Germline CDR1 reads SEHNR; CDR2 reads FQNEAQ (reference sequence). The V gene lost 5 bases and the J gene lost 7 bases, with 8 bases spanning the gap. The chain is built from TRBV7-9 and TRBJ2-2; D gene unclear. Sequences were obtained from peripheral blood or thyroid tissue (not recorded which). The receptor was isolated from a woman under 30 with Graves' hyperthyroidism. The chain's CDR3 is CASSRMVGELFF. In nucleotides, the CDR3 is TGTGCCAGCAGCCGAATGGTCGGGGAGCTGTTTTTT. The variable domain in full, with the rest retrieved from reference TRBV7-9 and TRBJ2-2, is DTGVSQNPRHKITKRGQNVTFRCDPISEHNRLYWYRQTLGQGPEFLTYFQNEAQLEKSRLLSDRFSAERPKGSFSTLEIQRTEQGDSAMYLCASSRMVGELFFGEGSRLTVL.